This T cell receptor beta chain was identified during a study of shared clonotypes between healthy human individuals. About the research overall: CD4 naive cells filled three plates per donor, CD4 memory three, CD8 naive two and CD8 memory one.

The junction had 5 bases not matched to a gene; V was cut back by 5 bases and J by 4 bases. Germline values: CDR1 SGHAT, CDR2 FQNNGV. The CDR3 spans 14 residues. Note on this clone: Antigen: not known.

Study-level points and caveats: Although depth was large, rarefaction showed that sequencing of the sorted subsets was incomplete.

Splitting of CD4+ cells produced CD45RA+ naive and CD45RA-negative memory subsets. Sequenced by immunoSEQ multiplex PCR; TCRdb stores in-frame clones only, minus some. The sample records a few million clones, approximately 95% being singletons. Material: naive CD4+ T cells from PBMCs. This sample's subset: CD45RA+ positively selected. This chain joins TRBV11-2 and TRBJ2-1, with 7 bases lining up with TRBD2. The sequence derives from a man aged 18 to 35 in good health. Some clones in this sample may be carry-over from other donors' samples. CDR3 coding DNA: TGTGCCAGCAGCCCCAGCGGGATTTACAATGAGCAGTTCTTC. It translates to CASSPSGIYNEQFF.